This T cell receptor beta chain was retrieved from a study of glioma-infiltrating T cells after dendritic cell vaccination. Sequenced by immunoSEQ multiplex PCR; TCRdb stores in-frame clones only, minus some. This table has about 99,000 clones, approximately 80% appearing once. In its sample, this clone was seen once. The germline V gene encodes CDR1 SGHTA and CDR2 FQGNSA. The CDR3 runs 14 residues. V lost 2 bases and J 4 bases, leaving 11 bases between the germline ends. The chain links TRBV7-2 to TRBJ1-1; no definite D call. The material was blood, obtained before dendritic cell vaccination. This TCR came from a human donor with glioblastoma. The CDR3 DNA sequence: TGTGCCAGCAGCTTATCCCAGGTCGTCACTGAAGCTTTCTTT. Protein: CASSLSQVVTEAFF.